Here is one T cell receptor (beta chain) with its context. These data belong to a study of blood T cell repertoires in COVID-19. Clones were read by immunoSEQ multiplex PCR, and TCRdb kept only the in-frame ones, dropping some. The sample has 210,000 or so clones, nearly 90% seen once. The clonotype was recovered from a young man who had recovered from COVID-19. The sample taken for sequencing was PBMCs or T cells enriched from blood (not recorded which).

The CDR3 here is CASSLGTSGYEQYF. The CDR3 nucleotides are TGTGCCAGCAGTCTAGGGACTAGCGGATACGAGCAGTACTTC. V usage is TRBV2 and J usage is TRBJ2-7; 11 bases line up with TRBD2. The CDR3 runs to 14 residues. The J segment lost 4 bases and the V segment lost 5 bases, leaving 4 bases of the junction unmatched. Germline V gene data show CDR1 as SNHLY and CDR2 as FYNNEI.